Each of the 4 T cell receptor beta chains below was sequenced from the same sample in a study of graft-versus-host responses after intestinal transplantation. Clones were sequenced by immunoSEQ multiplex PCR, and TCRdb holds only the in-frame ones, with some missing. Of about 7,200 clones in the sample, approximately 28% were seen once. Sequencing used alloreactive CD4+ T cells from a mixed lymphocyte reaction culture, obtained before transplantation. Noted subset: CFSE-low proliferating T cells sorted from roughly six-day pre-transplant mixed lymphocyte reaction (GvH or HvG direction). These receptors were taken from a human patient who was an organ donor for intestinal transplantation.

The rearrangement joins TRBV19 to TRBJ1-2, with a possible D match to TRBD1 (6 bases). Trimming pared 5 bases from V and 4 bases from J, leaving 20 bases between. This CDR3 has 16 residues. Germline assignment: CDR1 LNHDA and CDR2 SQIVND (reference sequence). CDR3 loop: CASSAPPGGGAYGYTF. DNA of the CDR3: TGTGCCAGTAGTGCCCCACCCGGGGGGGGCGCCTATGGCTACACCTTC.

This sequence joins TRBV2 and TRBJ2-3; 8 nucleotides line up with TRBD2. J gave up 6 bases and V 5 bases, and 7 bases lay outside the gene matches. The CDR3 sequence is 14 residues long. Germline CDR1 is SNHLY and CDR2 is FYNNEI. The DNA for the CDR3 is TGTGCCAGCAGTTCCTCAGCGGGAGATGATACGCAGTATTTT. It yields the protein CASSSSAGDDTQYF. The whole variable domain, filled in from reference TRBV2 and TRBJ2-3, reads EPEVTQTPSHQVTQMGQEVILRCVPISNHLYFYWYRQILGQKVEFLVSFYNNEISEKSEIFDDQFSVERPDGSNFTLKIRSTKLEDSAMYFCASSSSAGDDTQYFGPGTRLTVL.

J is TRBJ2-1 and V is TRBV28, with TRBD1 matching 10 bases. V was pared by 6 bases and J by 8 bases, with 10 bases of the junction left unmatched. CDR1 MDHEN and CDR2 SYDVKM come from the germline V gene. This CDR3 has 15 amino acids. The CDR3 is CASSKPGQGRYEQFF. DNA for the CDR3: TGTGCCAGCAGCAAACCGGGACAGGGGCGGTATGAGCAGTTCTTC.

A few counts support this clone. The chain recombines TRBV29-1 with TRBJ1-2, with a tentative D call TRBD1 (5 bases). CDR3 length: 15 amino acids. V was pared by 0 bases and J by 8 bases, with 19 bases between. From germline, CDR1 is SQVTM and CDR2 ANQGSEA. Here the CDR3 reads CSVEERGRGGRGYTF. Written as DNA, the CDR3 is TGCAGCGTTGAAGAACGAGGGAGGGGCGGTCGGGGCTACACCTTC.